This T cell receptor (beta chain) came from a study of OX40 agonist ivuxolimab in advanced cancers. The assay was immunoSEQ multiplex PCR, and TCRdb's table has in-frame clones only and misses some. The repertoire holds around 150,000 clones, with 94% as singletons. With regard to this clone: Its antigen remains unknown.

V lost 0 bases to trimming and J lost 11 bases, with 13 bases between them. CDR3 length: 13 amino acids. CDR1 and CDR2 from the germline V gene are SGHDN and FVKESK. Study-level points and caveats: Among T cells, CD8+ cells averaged more expanded clones than CD4+ cells. Antigen specificity remained undetermined for the expanded peripheral T cells.

This chain connects TRBV14 to TRBJ1-1; D gene ambiguous. This specimen consisted of CD4+ or CD8+ T cells sorted from blood, obtained in a trial of the OX40 agonist ivuxolimab. The source is an adult with an advanced solid tumor such as melanoma, head and neck, liver or kidney cancer. CDR3 nucleotides: TGTGCCAGCAGCCAAGATGTGTTCTCTGCCGCTTTCTTT. It yields the protein CASSQDVFSAAFF. The variable domain in full, completed from reference TRBV14 and TRBJ1-1, reads EAGVTQFPSHSVIEKGQTVTLRCDPISGHDNLYWYRRVMGKEIKFLLHFVKESKQDESGMPNNRFLAERTGGTYSTLKVQPAELEDSGVYFCASSQDVFSAAFFGQGTRLTVV.